This T cell receptor beta chain was captured by sequencing in a study of glioma-infiltrating T cells after dendritic cell vaccination. Study-wide background: Three intradermal dendritic cell vaccine injections were given every two weeks.

Time point reported: after dendritic cell vaccination, including at tumor progression/relapse. Before vaccination, two weeks after the third vaccination, and at progression, PBMC were collected. Germline lookup yields CDR1 SGHRS and CDR2 YFSETQ. Trimming shortened V by 4 bases and J by 0 bases, and 11 bases separated the two germline ends. CDR3 length: 15 residues. The immunoSEQ assay amplified TCRB CDR3 from up to 2 ug DNA. The primer mix had 60 V beta and 13 J beta primers. The protocol was immunoSEQ multiplex PCR, while the TCRdb copy is restricted to in-frame clones and leaves out a portion. The sample carries 65,000 to 80,000 clones, roughly 84% recorded once.

This sample comprised blood, obtained after dendritic cell vaccination. The rearrangement uses TRBV5-1 and TRBJ1-5; D remains ambiguous. This clonotype was sampled from a human donor with glioblastoma. DNA of the CDR3: TGCGCCAGCAGCATCGGAGGATATAGCAATCAGCCCCAGCATTTT. Translated, it gives CASSIGGYSNQPQHF.